These 4 T cell receptor beta chains were all obtained from the same sample, sequenced in a study. TCRdb called the 5' RACE reads again in MiXCR, with one record for every CDR3 protein. In the table there are nearly 40,000 distinct CDR3 sequences, 18% of which are singletons. Sequences were obtained from naive CD4+ T cells sorted from a lymph node. Subset given: naive CD4+ T cells, CD4+CD45RA+CD25-. Every receptor here comes from a female donor with breast cancer.

The table lists this clonotype with a few counts. The chain employs TRBV7-2 and TRBJ2-5; the D is unclear. The V end lost 0 bases, the J end lost 5 bases, and 4 bases lay between the germline ends. Germline V gene lookup returns CDR1 SGHTA and CDR2 FQGNSA. The CDR3 covers 12 residues. The CDR3, as DNA: TGTGCCAGCAGCTTAGCTTTCGAGACCCAGTACTTC. Protein product: CASSLAFETQYF.

This clonotype was picked up a small number of times. The V and J genes are TRBV20-1 and TRBJ2-3, with D tentatively TRBD1 (6 bases). This CDR3 has 13 amino acids. Trimming stripped 5 bases from V and 0 bases from J, with 9 bases between. CDR1 is DFQATT, CDR2 SNEGSKA, per germline (reference sequence). The CDR3 here is CSARTDSTDTQYF. As DNA, the CDR3 is TGCAGTGCTCGGACAGATAGCACAGATACGCAGTATTTT.

In its sample, this clonotype was seen many times. The rearrangement links TRBV5-1 to TRBJ2-7, with 7 bases that match TRBD1. The CDR3 loop spans 11 amino acids. J gave up 6 bases and V 7 bases, and 4 bases lay outside the gene matches. Germline V CDR1 and CDR2: SGHRS, YFSETQ. This CDR3 reads CASGGQREQYF. For the CDR3, the DNA is TGCGCCAGCGGGGGACAGCGCGAGCAGTACTTC.

This clonotype was counted many times. The genes are TRBV6-5 and TRBJ1-1, with D tentatively TRBD1 (6 bases). V shed 2 bases and J shed 2 bases, with 9 bases lying between them. This CDR3 spans 14 amino acids. Germline CDR1 and CDR2: MNHEY and SVGAGI. Here the CDR3 reads CASSYKGDNTEAFF. The CDR3 DNA reads as TGTGCCAGCAGTTACAAGGGGGATAACACTGAAGCTTTCTTT.